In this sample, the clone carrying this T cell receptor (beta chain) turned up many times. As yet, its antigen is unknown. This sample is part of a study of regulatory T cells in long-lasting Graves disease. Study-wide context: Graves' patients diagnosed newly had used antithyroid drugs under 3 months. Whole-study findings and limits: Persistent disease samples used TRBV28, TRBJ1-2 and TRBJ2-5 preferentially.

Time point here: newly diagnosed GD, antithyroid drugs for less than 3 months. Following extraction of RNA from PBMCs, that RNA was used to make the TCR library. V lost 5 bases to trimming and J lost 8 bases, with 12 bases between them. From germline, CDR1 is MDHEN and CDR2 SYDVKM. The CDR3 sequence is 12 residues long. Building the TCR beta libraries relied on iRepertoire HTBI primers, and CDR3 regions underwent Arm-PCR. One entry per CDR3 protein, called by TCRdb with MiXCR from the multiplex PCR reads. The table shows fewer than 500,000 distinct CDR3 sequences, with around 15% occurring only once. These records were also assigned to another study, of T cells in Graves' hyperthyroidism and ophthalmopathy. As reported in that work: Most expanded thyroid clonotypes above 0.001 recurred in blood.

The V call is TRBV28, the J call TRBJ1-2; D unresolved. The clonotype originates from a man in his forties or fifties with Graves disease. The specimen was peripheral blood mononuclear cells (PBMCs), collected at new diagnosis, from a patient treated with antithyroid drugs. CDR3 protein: CASSRGTGGYTF. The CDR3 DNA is TGTGCCAGCAGTCGGGGTACCGGGGGCTACACCTTC.